This T cell receptor beta chain is drawn from a study of blood T cell repertoires in COVID-19. The wider study: COVID-19 samples collected from the United States, Italy and Spain covered acute and convalescent phases. PBMCs, B-cell-depleted T cells, or T cells provided the cDNA or gDNA that made up the material.

This clone was seen just once. Per the authors' pipeline: From reference gene primer amplification, estimates of nucleated cell counts were derived. Libraries were prepared by immunoSEQ multiplex PCR; TCRdb keeps only in-frame clonotypes and omits some of them. The DNA was the basis for D and trimming; V, J and clone size are from that table. The table shows over 100,000 clones, with around 84% occurring only once. CDR1 is SGHAT, CDR2 FQNNGV, per germline. J gave up 0 bases and V 5 bases, and 2 bases lay outside the gene matches. The CDR3 covers 15 residues. This sequence originates from a woman older than 75 with active or convalescent COVID-19. Sequenced input: peripheral blood. The V gene is TRBV11-2, the J gene TRBJ2-3; TRBD1 aligns across 10 bases. CDR3 amino acids: CASSRGQGSTDTQYF. The CDR3 DNA reads TGTGCCAGCAGCCGGGGACAGGGGAGCACAGATACGCAGTATTTT.